The 17 T cell receptor beta chains below all came from one sample that was sequenced in a study of blood T cell repertoires in COVID-19. TCRdb's copy holds only in-frame clones and misses some; the assay was immunoSEQ multiplex PCR. The sample has under 100,000 clones; 70% to 85% are singletons. Sequencing was performed on peripheral blood. The receptors were sampled from a woman of 80 years or more with COVID-19, enrolled during active disease.

The J gene is TRBJ2-5, the V gene TRBV7-2; 9 bases agree with TRBD2. V was clipped by 5 bases and J by 4 bases; unmatched bases: 5. The CDR3 has 14 amino acids. The germline CDR1 and CDR2 sequences are SGHTA and FQGNSA. The CDR3 protein is CASSQYSGGETQYF. The CDR3, as DNA: TGTGCCAGCAGCCAATATAGCGGGGGAGAGACCCAGTACTTC. Full variable domain (missing parts from reference TRBV7-2 and TRBJ2-5): GAGVSQSPSNKVTEKGKDVELRCDPISGHTALYWYRQSLGQGLEFLIYFQGNSAPDKSGLPSDRFSAERTGGSVSTLTIQRTQQEDSAVYLCASSQYSGGETQYFGPGTRLLVL.

V and J are TRBV6-5 and TRBJ2-1; D might be TRBD1 (6 bases). The CDR3 has 15 residues. The germline V gene encodes CDR1 MNHEY and CDR2 SVGAGI. Between the trimmed V and J ends, which lost 7 bases and 0 bases, there was a span of 13 bases. The CDR3 loop reads CASTRDTSSYNEQFF. DNA for the CDR3: TGTGCCAGCACCAGGGACACCAGCTCCTACAATGAGCAGTTCTTC.

The V call is TRBV4-1, the J call TRBJ2-6; TRBD1 might be the D (6 bases). This CDR3 comprises 16 residues. CDR1 and CDR2 from the germline V gene are MGHRA and YSYEKL. The V end was cut by 7 bases, the J end by 0 bases, with 13 bases between. In DNA, the CDR3 is TGCGCCAGCAATCGGCAGGGGACCTCTGGGGCCAACGTCCTGACTTTC. This gives the protein CASNRQGTSGANVLTF.

This clone has just a few counts. The V gene is TRBV7-2, the J gene TRBJ2-3, with 9 bases aligning to TRBD2. The CDR3 length is 16 residues. The V gene's germline CDR1 is SGHTA and CDR2 FQGNSA. J lost 5 bases, V lost 5 bases, and 11 bases had no gene match. CDR3 in DNA: TGTGCCAGCAGCCCCCTGCGGGGGGGTCTTGTAGATACGCAGTATTTT. Translation: CASSPLRGGLVDTQYF.

The chain joins TRBV11-3 to TRBJ1-2, with 10 bases identical to TRBD1. Germline values: CDR1 SGHNT, CDR2 YENEEA. V trimming: 5 bases; J trimming: 8 bases; junction bases outside the gene matches: 8. The length of the CDR3 is 14 residues. DNA for the CDR3: TGTGCCAGCAGCCCAGCGGGGACAGGGGACGGCTACACCTTC. Protein: CASSPAGTGDGYTF.

The rearrangement uses TRBV5-1 and TRBJ1-1, with 11 bases fitting TRBD1. J was trimmed by 4 bases and V by 7 bases; bases with no gene match: 27. Germline lookup yields CDR1 SGHRS and CDR2 YFSETQ. This CDR3 is built from 21 residues. The CDR3 loop reads CASLLMDRGRRAVLPGTEAFF. The CDR3 bases are TGCGCCAGCCTACTTATGGACAGGGGGCGTCGGGCGGTCCTCCCTGGCACTGAAGCTTTCTTT.

The V and J genes are TRBV29-1 and TRBJ1-2; the D gene is possibly TRBD1 (5 bases). There are 13 residues in the CDR3. V was clipped by 5 bases and J by 4 bases, with 14 bases between them. Germline CDR1 reads SQVTM; CDR2 reads ANQGSEA. CDR3 amino acids: CSVTSTEPYGYTF. The CDR3 DNA reads TGCAGCGTTACGTCGACAGAACCCTATGGCTACACCTTC.

The chain employs TRBV10-2 and TRBJ1-2, with D unclear. The V and J ends lost 3 bases and 2 bases respectively, with 10 bases between them. CDR3 length equals 14 residues. The germline V gene encodes CDR1 WSHSY and CDR2 SAAADI. The CDR3 reads CASSDFRSNYGYTF. CDR3 coding DNA: TGCGCCAGCAGTGATTTCCGGTCCAACTATGGCTACACCTTC.

This rearrangement joins TRBV28 to TRBJ1-6; D possibly corresponds to TRBD1 (6 bases). The V end lost 4 bases, the J end lost 14 bases, and 15 bases lay between the germline ends. CDR1 and CDR2 from the germline V gene are MDHEN and SYDVKM. CDR3 length: 13 amino acids. The CDR3 nucleotides are TGTGCCAGCAGTTCCCGGGGGGGGGCGACCCTCCACTTT. Amino acids: CASSSRGGATLHF.

This clone was counted between two and nine times. The chain has TRBV10-3 and TRBJ1-5, with 7 positions matching TRBD1. CDR3 size: 14 residues. CDR1 and CDR2 (germline): ENHRY, SYGVKD. V was clipped by 4 bases and J by 6 bases; unmatched bases: 6. CDR3: CAISGDRDGQPQHF. In DNA form, the CDR3 reads TGTGCCATCAGTGGTGACAGGGATGGTCAGCCCCAGCATTTT.

This sequence joins TRBV5-1 and TRBJ1-1, with D hard to call. This CDR3 is 14 amino acids long. Germline V gives CDR1 SGHRS, CDR2 YFSETQ. The V and J ends lost 0 bases and 0 bases respectively, with 6 bases between them. This CDR3 is CASSLDLMNTEAFF. CDR3 in DNA: TGCGCCAGCAGCTTGGACTTGATGAACACTGAAGCTTTCTTT.

The chain is built from TRBV7-9 and TRBJ2-5; perhaps TRBD2 as D (5 bases). This CDR3 has 13 amino acids. Trimming removed 7 bases at V and 4 bases at J, with 13 bases between. CDR1 is SEHNR and CDR2 is FQNEAQ in the germline V gene (reference sequence). This CDR3 is CASNPPGIETQYF. The CDR3 nucleotides are TGTGCCAGCAACCCACCGGGAATAGAGACCCAGTACTTC.

The J gene is TRBJ2-7, the V gene TRBV7-3, with TRBD1 as a possible D gene (7 bases). Germline values: CDR1 SGHTA, CDR2 FQGTGA. The length of the CDR3 is 13 residues. With 5 bases removed from V and 6 bases from J, the gap between germline ends came to 14 bases. CDR3 sequence reads: CASSPTQGGEQYF. The CDR3 bases are TGTGCCAGCAGCCCCACCCAGGGGGGCGAGCAGTACTTC.

This clone has a single count. J is TRBJ1-1 and V is TRBV2; D ambiguous. V gave up 7 bases and J gave up 3 bases, with 18 bases separating them. Germline V gene lookup returns CDR1 SNHLY and CDR2 FYNNEI. The CDR3 is 15 residues long. CDR3 loop: CASTYLGGEDTEAFF. CDR3 DNA sequence: TGTGCCAGCACCTACTTGGGCGGGGAGGACACTGAAGCTTTCTTT. Variable domain in full (rest from reference TRBV2 and TRBJ1-1): EPEVTQTPSHQVTQMGQEVILRCVPISNHLYFYWYRQILGQKVEFLVSFYNNEISEKSEIFDDQFSVERPDGSNFTLKIRSTKLEDSAMYFCASTYLGGEDTEAFFGQGTRLTVV.

The rearrangement uses TRBV2 and TRBJ2-7; a possible D gene is TRBD2 (5 bases). Germline V gene sequence: CDR1 SNHLY, CDR2 FYNNEI. The CDR3 loop spans 14 amino acids. The V gene lost 6 bases and the J gene lost 7 bases, with 19 bases spanning the gap. The CDR3 loop is CASRDPGLRWEQYF. In nucleotides, the CDR3 is TGTGCCAGCAGAGACCCGGGGTTACGTTGGGAGCAGTACTTC. The full variable domain, in which reference TRBV2 and TRBJ2-7 provide the parts outside the CDR3, is EPEVTQTPSHQVTQMGQEVILRCVPISNHLYFYWYRQILGQKVEFLVSFYNNEISEKSEIFDDQFSVERPDGSNFTLKIRSTKLEDSAMYFCASRDPGLRWEQYFGPGTRLTVT.

The genes are TRBV10-1 and TRBJ2-1, with 9 bases matching TRBD1. The CDR3 has 14 amino acids. V lost 9 bases and J lost 9; bases outside the gene matches: 12. CDR1 is WNHNN, CDR2 SYGVQD, per germline (reference sequence). This CDR3 is CASSPGQGFCEQFF. In nucleotides, the CDR3 is TGCGCCAGTTCGCCGGGACAGGGTTTCTGTGAGCAGTTCTTC.

V usage is TRBV6-2 or TRBV6-3 and J usage is TRBJ1-4; D is perhaps TRBD1 (6 bases). Germline V gene lookup returns CDR1 MNHEY and CDR2 SVGEGT. CDR3 size: 15 residues. V was cut by 6 bases and J by 4 bases, with 15 bases left in between. The CDR3 region has the DNA TGTGCCAGCAGCTCGGTCCAGGGGTATAATGAAAAACTGTTTTTT. It yields the protein CASSSVQGYNEKLFF.